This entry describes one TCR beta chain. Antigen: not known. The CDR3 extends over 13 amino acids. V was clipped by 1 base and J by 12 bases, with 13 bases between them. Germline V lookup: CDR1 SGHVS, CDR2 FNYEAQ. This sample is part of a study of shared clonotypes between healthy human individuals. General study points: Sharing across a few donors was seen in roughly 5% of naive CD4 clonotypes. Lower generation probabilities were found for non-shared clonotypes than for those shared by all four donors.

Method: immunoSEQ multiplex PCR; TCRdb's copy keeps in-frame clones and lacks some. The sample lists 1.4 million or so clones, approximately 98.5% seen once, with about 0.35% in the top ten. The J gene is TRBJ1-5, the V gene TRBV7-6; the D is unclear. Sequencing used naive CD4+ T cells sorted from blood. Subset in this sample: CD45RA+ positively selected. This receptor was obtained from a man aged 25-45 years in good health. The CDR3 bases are TGTGCCAGCAGCTTAGGGCAGGCTACGCTCCAGCATTTT. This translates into CASSLGQATLQHF.